This paragraph covers one T cell receptor beta chain sequence. Its target is unknown. This sample stems from a study of T cell repertoires in cytomegalovirus infection. Study background: Public TCR beta signatures indicated both CMV infection and matching HLA type. Study-wide results and limits: Predominance within the ex vivo response was attributable to HLA-C-restricted CMV-specific TCR beta clonotypes. Using cumulative public TCR beta family frequency, the authors identified those who carried CMV together with the relevant HLA.

TCRdb re-called the reads with MiXCR, one entry per CDR3 protein. The table shows nearly 650,000 distinct CDR3 sequences, with roughly 24% occurring only once. Sequenced sample: CD8+ T cells from PBMCs. This clonotype originated in a human donor in good health (CMV status not recorded). Some clones in this sample may be carry-over from other donors' samples.

CDR3 loop: CASSDKTNTGELFF. CDR3 nucleotide sequence: TGTGCCAGCAGTGATAAAACTAACACCGGGGAGCTGTTTTTT. V and J are TRBV2 and TRBJ2-2; D not certain. Germline V gene lookup returns CDR1 SNHLY and CDR2 FYNNEI. The CDR3 consists of 14 residues. Between the trimmed V and J ends, which lost 3 bases and 2 bases, there was a span of 7 bases.